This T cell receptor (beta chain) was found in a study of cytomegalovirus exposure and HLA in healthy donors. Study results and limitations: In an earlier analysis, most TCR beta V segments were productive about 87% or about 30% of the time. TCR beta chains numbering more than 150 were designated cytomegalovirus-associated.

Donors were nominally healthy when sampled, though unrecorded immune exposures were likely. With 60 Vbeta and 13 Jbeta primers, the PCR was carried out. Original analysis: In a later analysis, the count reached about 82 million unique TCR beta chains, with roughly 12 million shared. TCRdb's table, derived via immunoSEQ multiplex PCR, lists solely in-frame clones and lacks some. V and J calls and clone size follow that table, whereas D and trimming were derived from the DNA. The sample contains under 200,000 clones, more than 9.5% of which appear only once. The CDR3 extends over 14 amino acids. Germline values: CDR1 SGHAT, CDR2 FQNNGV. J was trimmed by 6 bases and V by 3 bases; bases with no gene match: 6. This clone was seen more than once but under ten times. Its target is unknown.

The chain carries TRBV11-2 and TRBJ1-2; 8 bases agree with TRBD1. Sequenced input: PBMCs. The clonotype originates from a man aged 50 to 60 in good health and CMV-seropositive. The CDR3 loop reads CASSFRQGKDGYTF. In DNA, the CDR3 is TGTGCCAGCAGCTTTCGACAGGGGAAGGATGGCTACACCTTC.